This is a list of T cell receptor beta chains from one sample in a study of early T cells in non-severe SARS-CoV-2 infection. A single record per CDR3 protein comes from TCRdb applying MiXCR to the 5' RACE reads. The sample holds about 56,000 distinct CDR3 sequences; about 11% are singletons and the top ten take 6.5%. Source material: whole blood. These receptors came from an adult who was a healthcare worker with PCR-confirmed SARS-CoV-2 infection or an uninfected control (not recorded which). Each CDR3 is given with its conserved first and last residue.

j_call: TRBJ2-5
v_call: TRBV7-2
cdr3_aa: CASSLAAGAVQETQYF

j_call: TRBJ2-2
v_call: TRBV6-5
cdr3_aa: CASQTGDTGELFF

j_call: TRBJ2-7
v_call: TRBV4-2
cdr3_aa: CASSSSGGRYEQYF

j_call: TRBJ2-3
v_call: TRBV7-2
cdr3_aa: CASSPAGFTDTQYF

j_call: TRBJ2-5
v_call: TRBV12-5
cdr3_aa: CASAAGLAGRKETQYF

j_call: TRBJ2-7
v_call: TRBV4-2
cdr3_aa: CASSQVGTGPYEQYF

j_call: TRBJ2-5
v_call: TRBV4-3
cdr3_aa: CASSPLAGGSETQYF

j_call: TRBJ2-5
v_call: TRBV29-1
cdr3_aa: CSVDVGQETQYF

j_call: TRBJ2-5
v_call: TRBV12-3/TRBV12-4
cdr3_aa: CASSLRLAGETQYF

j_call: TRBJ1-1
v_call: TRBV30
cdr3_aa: CAWSASLYLGRTEAFF

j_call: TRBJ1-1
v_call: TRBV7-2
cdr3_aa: CASSYDRVVTEAFF

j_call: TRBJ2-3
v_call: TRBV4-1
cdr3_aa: CASSQRQRGTDTQYF

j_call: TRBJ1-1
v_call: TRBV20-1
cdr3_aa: CSARDWAAILNTEAFF

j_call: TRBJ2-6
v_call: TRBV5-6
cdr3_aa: CASITSLWDRGRSGANVLTF

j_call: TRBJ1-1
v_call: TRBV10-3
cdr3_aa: CAISLFSGGTEAFF

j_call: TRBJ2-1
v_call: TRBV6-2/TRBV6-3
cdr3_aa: CASSYEGGRYNEQFF

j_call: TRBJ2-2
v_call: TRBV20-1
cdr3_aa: CSATGLAGFQTGELFF

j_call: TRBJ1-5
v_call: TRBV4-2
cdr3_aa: CASSQEGDRSNQPQHF

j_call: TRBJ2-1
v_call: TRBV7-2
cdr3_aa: CASSLYRDPNEQFF

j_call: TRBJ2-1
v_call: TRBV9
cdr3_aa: CASSPQRAYNEQFF

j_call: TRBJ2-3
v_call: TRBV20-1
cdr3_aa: CSAEEGRTDTQYF

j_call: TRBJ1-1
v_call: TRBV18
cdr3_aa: CASSPPPGTEKNTEAFF

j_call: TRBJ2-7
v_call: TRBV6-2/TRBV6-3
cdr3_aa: CASSPSGPIHEQYF

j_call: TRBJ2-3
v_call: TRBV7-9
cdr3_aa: CASSLGTSGSTDTQYF

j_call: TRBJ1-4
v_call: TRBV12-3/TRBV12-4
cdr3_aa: CASTRRFATNEKLFF

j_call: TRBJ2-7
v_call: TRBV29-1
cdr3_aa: CSVASSGGIVQYF

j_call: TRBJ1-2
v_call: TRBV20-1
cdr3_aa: CSARDRWGRSGYTF

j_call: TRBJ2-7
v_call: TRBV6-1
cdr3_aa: CASSDLRGSGSYEQYF

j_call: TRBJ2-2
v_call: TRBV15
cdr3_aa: CATSRADRDVGELFF

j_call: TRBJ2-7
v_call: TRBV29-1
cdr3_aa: CSAWGTDSYEQYF

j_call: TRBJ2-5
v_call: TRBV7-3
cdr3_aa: CASSLTGTSQETQYF

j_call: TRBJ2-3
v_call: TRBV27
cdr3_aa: CASSLSAGLVTDTQYF